The present entry profiles one T cell receptor (beta chain) with its context. Its antigen is not identified. The authors reverse transcribed all of the isolated RNA, so sequencing captured expressed TCRB transcripts. Repertoires were generated with immunoSEQ multiplex PCR, while TCRdb's copy carries only in-frame clones and drops some. Here the sample spans about 140,000 clones, approximately 9.8% being singletons. Averaging approximately 0.11 L, one heparinised blood draw came from each individual donor. This specimen belongs to a study of beta chain features in type 1 diabetes. Findings and limits, study-wide: VDJ junctions from type 1 diabetes patients carried fewer insertions and larger deletions.

The CDR3 is 14 residues long. V lost 3 bases and J lost 4, with 13 bases in between. Germline V gene sequence: CDR1 SGHNT, CDR2 YYREEE (reference sequence). The J gene is TRBJ1-2, the V gene TRBV5-4, with no clear D. Sequencing input: central memory CD4+ T cells from blood. The clonotype was recovered from a middle-aged woman in good health. The CDR3 DNA reads as TGTGCCAGCAGCTCCAGCGGGGTCATCTATGGCTACACCTTC. Translating gives CASSSSGVIYGYTF.